The 27 T cell receptor beta chains listed next were all sequenced from one sample in a study of CD8 T cells in ankylosing spondylitis (dated by TCRdb to 2015 to 2018). Library prep was done by 5' RACE. Reads for this sample came from an Illumina HiSeq 2500. TCRdb trimmed the raw reads at Q25, called clones with MiXCR and kept productive beta chains. CDR3 protein duplicates are merged, each entry listing the most common genes and DNA. The sample table contains about 240,000 distinct CDR3 sequences; only one count was recorded for 10% to 13% of them. The leading ten clones occupy 2.6% of the sample. Sequenced sample: blood, either unsorted or a sorted T cell fraction (not recorded which). The receptors originated from a male donor with ankylosing spondylitis or in good health (not recorded which).

This clonotype was detected ten times or more. The J gene is TRBJ2-2, the V gene TRBV2; D gene uncertain. V was cut by 7 bases and J by 0 bases, with 9 bases left in between. CDR1 and CDR2 from the germline V gene are SNHLY and FYNNEI. This CDR3 is built from 14 residues. The DNA for the CDR3 is TGTGCCAGCACAAGGTCCCCGAACACCGGGGAGCTGTTTTTT. Translating it yields CASTRSPNTGELFF.

V is TRBV11-3 and J is TRBJ2-2; D is uncertain. The CDR3 runs 13 residues. Trimming took 1 base from V and 6 from J, leaving 6 bases between them. The V gene's germline CDR1 is SGHNT and CDR2 YENEEA. CDR3 DNA: TGTGCCAGCAGCTTAGGTCTGGCCGGGGAGCTGTTTTTT. This codes for CASSLGLAGELFF.

This clonotype has at least ten counts. This chain joins TRBV9 and TRBJ2-1; D is ambiguous. Germline V gene lookup returns CDR1 SGDLS and CDR2 YYNGEE. The V and J ends lost 1 base and 7 bases respectively, with 15 bases between them. This CDR3 has 15 amino acids. The CDR3 region has the DNA TGTGCCAGCAGCGTATTCGCTGGGTCAGGAAATGAGCAGTTCTTC. As protein: CASSVFAGSGNEQFF.

The J gene is TRBJ1-1, the V gene TRBV7-9, with a possible D match to TRBD1 (5 bases). V lost 5 bases and J lost 7, with 14 bases in between. CDR3 size: 13 residues. CDR1 is SEHNR and CDR2 is FQNEAQ in the germline V gene (reference sequence). CDR3 loop: CASSARDGYEAFF. The CDR3 coding sequence is TGTGCCAGCAGCGCCCGGGACGGTTATGAAGCTTTCTTT.

This clonotype was seen many times. This chain uses TRBV12-3 or TRBV12-4 with TRBJ1-1; D not certain. V lost 5 bases, J lost 11 bases, and 9 bases lay in between. The CDR3 is 10 amino acids. The CDR3 loop is CASSTKPAFF. DNA of the CDR3: TGTGCCAGCAGTACCAAACCCGCTTTCTTT.

This clonotype came up many times. V usage is TRBV7-9 and J usage is TRBJ1-1; D is unresolved. Trimming pared 1 base from V and 1 base from J, leaving 7 bases between. Per the germline V gene, CDR1 is SEHNR and CDR2 is FQNEAQ (reference sequence). CDR3 length: 14 amino acids. CDR3 residues: CASSLDHRNTEAFF. Written as DNA, the CDR3 is TGTGCCAGCAGCTTAGATCATAGGAACACTGAAGCTTTCTTT.

The sample holds a few counts of this clonotype. This chain links TRBV21-1 with TRBJ1-5. TRBV21-1 is listed as a pseudogene. This CDR3 is built from 14 residues. Written as DNA, the CDR3 is TGTGCCAGCAGCAAAGGTTATAGCAATCAGCCCCAGCATTTT. Its protein product is CASSKGYSNQPQHF.

This clonotype came up many times. The chain recombines TRBV2 with TRBJ2-4, with 9 bases aligning to TRBD2. The CDR3 has 19 residues. Trimming took 1 base from V and 0 from J; bases not matched to a gene: 10. CDR1 and CDR2 from the germline V gene are SNHLY and FYNNEI. CDR3: CASSEDSLSGGLAKNIQYF. DNA for the CDR3: TGTGCCAGCAGTGAAGATTCACTAAGCGGGGGGTTAGCCAAAAACATTCAGTACTTC.

This clonotype was detected ten times or more. The chain is built from TRBV7-2 and TRBJ2-3; no definite D call. Germline CDR1 is SGHTA and CDR2 is FQGNSA. The V end was cut by 5 bases, the J end by 2 bases, with 11 bases between. CDR3 size: 14 residues. DNA of the CDR3: TGTGCCAGCAGCCGACAAACCTTCACAGATACGCAGTATTTT. This gives the protein CASSRQTFTDTQYF.

This clonotype was counted ten times or more. This chain joins TRBV5-1 and TRBJ2-5, with D perhaps matching TRBD2 (6 bases). The CDR3 is made up of 13 amino acids. CDR1 and CDR2 (germline): SGHRS, YFSETQ. The ends were cut back, 5 bases at V and 4 bases at J, with 12 bases in the middle. The CDR3 bases are TGCGCCAGCAGGCCCGGGACTTCAGAGACCCAGTACTTC. Its translation is CASRPGTSETQYF.

This clonotype was seen at least ten times. V and J are TRBV7-2 and TRBJ1-1; D not resolved. V lost 5 bases to trimming and J lost 7 bases, with 14 bases between them. CDR1 and CDR2 (germline): SGHTA, FQGNSA. The CDR3 is 13 amino acids. The CDR3 reads CASSPTRAIEAFF. DNA of the CDR3: TGTGCCAGCAGCCCCACTAGGGCAATTGAAGCTTTCTTT.

This sequence joins TRBV7-2 and TRBJ1-1, with a tentative D call TRBD1 (6 bases). Germline V gene sequence: CDR1 SGHTA, CDR2 FQGNSA. This CDR3 is built from 14 residues. V lost 3 bases and J 11 bases, leaving 19 bases between the germline ends. CDR3 residues: CASSFPRDTPWAFF. The CDR3 DNA is TGTGCCAGCAGCTTTCCCCGGGACACCCCGTGGGCTTTCTTT.

Many counts were recorded for this clonotype. J is TRBJ1-4 and V is TRBV7-2; 8 bases map to TRBD1. Germline V CDR1 and CDR2: SGHTA, FQGNSA. V was clipped by 4 bases and J by 8 bases; unmatched bases: 6. The CDR3 spans 14 residues. This chain's CDR3 is CASSSDRGREKLFF. DNA of the CDR3: TGTGCCAGCAGCTCCGACAGGGGAAGAGAAAAACTGTTTTTT.

This clonotype was counted a few times. The V gene is TRBV14, the J gene TRBJ2-1; TRBD1 matches at 12 bases. J lost 9 bases, V lost 1 base, and 10 bases had no gene match. Looked up from germline, CDR1 is SGHDN and CDR2 is FVKESK. The CDR3 has 17 amino acids. CDR3 coding DNA: TGTGCCAGCAGCCAAGCTCCGGGACAGGGGGCGCGTATTGAGCAGTTCTTC. Translated, it gives CASSQAPGQGARIEQFF. Using reference TRBV14 and TRBJ2-1 for the parts outside the CDR3, the full variable domain is EAGVTQFPSHSVIEKGQTVTLRCDPISGHDNLYWYRRVMGKEIKFLLHFVKESKQDESGMPNNRFLAERTGGTYSTLKVQPAELEDSGVYFCASSQAPGQGARIEQFFGPGTRLTVL.

Only a few counts were recorded for this clonotype. J is TRBJ1-4 and V is TRBV30, with D possibly TRBD1 on 6 matching bases. CDR1 is GTSNPN, CDR2 SVGIG, per germline (reference sequence). The V and J ends lost 4 bases and 8 bases respectively, with 17 bases between them. CDR3 length: 14 amino acids. CDR3 residues: CAWKARGAKEKLFF. The CDR3 DNA sequence: TGTGCCTGGAAGGCACGGGGGGCGAAAGAAAAACTGTTTTTT.

The chain joins TRBV7-9 to TRBJ2-2, with TRBD1 as a possible D gene (6 bases). CDR1 and CDR2 from the germline V gene are SEHNR and FQNEAQ (reference sequence). CDR3 length equals 16 residues. Deletions cut 4 bases from V and 0 bases from J, with 12 bases between. CDR3 nucleotide sequence: TGTGCCAGCAGCTCATCCGGGACAACGAACACCGGGGAGCTGTTTTTT. Protein product: CASSSSGTTNTGELFF. The full variable domain, its missing parts supplied by reference TRBV7-9 and TRBJ2-2, is DTGVSQNPRHKITKRGQNVTFRCDPISEHNRLYWYRQTLGQGPEFLTYFQNEAQLEKSRLLSDRFSAERPKGSFSTLEIQRTEQGDSAMYLCASSSSGTTNTGELFFGEGSRLTVL.

This clonotype showed up many times. V and J are TRBV9 and TRBJ1-2; D remains unclear. The V end lost 3 bases, the J end lost 8 bases, and 11 bases lay between the germline ends. The CDR3 runs 12 residues. Germline values: CDR1 SGDLS, CDR2 YYNGEE. The chain's CDR3 is CASSEALRGYTF. Here the CDR3 DNA reads TGTGCCAGCAGCGAGGCCTTGCGGGGCTACACCTTC.

In its sample, this clonotype was seen many times. V usage is TRBV10-3 and J usage is TRBJ2-7; possible D gene TRBD2, 5 bases. Germline V gene data show CDR1 as ENHRY and CDR2 as SYGVKD. V gave up 6 bases and J gave up 0 bases, with 9 bases separating them. This CDR3 region has 13 residues. CDR3 protein: CAIRADSSYEQYF. The CDR3 DNA follows: TGTGCCATCAGAGCGGATAGCTCCTACGAGCAGTACTTC.

The sample holds many counts of this clonotype. This sequence joins TRBV21-1 and TRBJ1-2; the DNA was not used to check the table's D call, TRBD1. TRBV21-1 is a documented pseudogene. This CDR3 is 15 amino acids long. The CDR3 nucleotides are TGTGCCAGCAGCAACGGGCGGACAGGGGTCTATGGCTACACCTTC. As protein: CASSNGRTGVYGYTF.

This clonotype was seen at least ten times. The J gene is TRBJ2-3, the V gene TRBV12-3 or TRBV12-4; D is ambiguous. This CDR3 has 13 residues. Trimming stripped 6 bases from V and 0 bases from J, with 7 bases between. The CDR3 DNA sequence: TGTGCCAGCAGGACCCTCAGCACAGATACGCAGTATTTT. Translation gives CASRTLSTDTQYF.

Ten or more counts support this clonotype. The genes are TRBV20-1 and TRBJ2-2; TRBD1 is a possible D gene (5 bases). Germline lookup yields CDR1 DFQATT and CDR2 SNEGSKA (reference sequence). This CDR3 has 16 residues. With 0 bases removed from V and 3 bases from J, the gap between germline ends came to 14 bases. The CDR3 nucleotides are TGCAGTGCTAGAGATAAGTGGGGCCGGGACACCGGGGAGCTGTTTTTT. Translation gives CSARDKWGRDTGELFF.

This clonotype was observed many times. The gene calls are TRBV12-3 or TRBV12-4 and TRBJ2-1; TRBD2 is a possible D gene (5 bases). With 4 bases removed from V and 7 bases from J, the gap between germline ends came to 8 bases. The CDR3 runs 12 residues. The CDR3 loop is CASSSLGNEQFF. CDR3 nucleotides: TGTGCCAGCAGTTCACTAGGGAATGAGCAGTTCTTC.

This clonotype was detected ten times or more. V and J are TRBV6-1 and TRBJ2-2, with 9 nucleotides matching TRBD1. The CDR3 spans 16 residues. Losses at the gene ends were 6 bases for V and 5 bases for J; bases not matched to a gene: 10. Per germline, CDR1 MNHNS and CDR2 SASEGT. The CDR3, as DNA: TGTGCCAGCAGGCCTCCGGGACAGGGCGAAACCGGGGAGCTGTTTTTT. Residues: CASRPPGQGETGELFF.

This chain uses TRBV18 with TRBJ2-7, with unresolved D. V gave up 2 bases and J gave up 2 bases, with 10 bases separating them. From germline, CDR1 is KGHSH and CDR2 LQKENI. The CDR3 totals 14 residues. CDR3 DNA: TGTGCCAGCTCACCATCCCTTTCTGCCTACGAGCAGTACTTC. It encodes CASSPSLSAYEQYF.

The chain employs TRBV7-2 and TRBJ2-3, with D possibly matching TRBD2 (7 bases). The CDR3 consists of 14 residues. V was clipped by 5 bases and J by 6 bases, with 15 bases between them. Germline lookup yields CDR1 SGHTA and CDR2 FQGNSA. CDR3 nucleotide sequence: TGTGCCAGCAGCCGGGGGGCCGTGGGGGATACGCAGTATTTT. Its translation is CASSRGAVGDTQYF.

This clonotype was counted ten times or more. The CDR3 DNA is TGTGCCAGCAGCCGCAGCGGGTATACCTCCTACAATGAGCAGTTCTTC. It encodes CASSRSGYTSYNEQFF. The gene calls are TRBV11-2 and TRBJ2-1; D is perhaps TRBD2 (6 bases). Germline lookup yields CDR1 SGHAT and CDR2 FQNNGV. The CDR3 covers 16 residues. Trimming stripped 5 bases from V and 0 bases from J, with 14 bases between.

This chain links TRBV3-1 with TRBJ2-7; no clear D gene. CDR1 and CDR2 from the germline V gene are LGHDT and YNNKEL (reference sequence). This CDR3 region has 13 residues. The V end lost 1 base, the J end lost 5 bases, and 9 bases lay between the germline ends. CDR3 nucleotide sequence: TGTGCCAGCAGCCAAGGAAGGTACGACGAGCAGTACTTC. It encodes CASSQGRYDEQYF.